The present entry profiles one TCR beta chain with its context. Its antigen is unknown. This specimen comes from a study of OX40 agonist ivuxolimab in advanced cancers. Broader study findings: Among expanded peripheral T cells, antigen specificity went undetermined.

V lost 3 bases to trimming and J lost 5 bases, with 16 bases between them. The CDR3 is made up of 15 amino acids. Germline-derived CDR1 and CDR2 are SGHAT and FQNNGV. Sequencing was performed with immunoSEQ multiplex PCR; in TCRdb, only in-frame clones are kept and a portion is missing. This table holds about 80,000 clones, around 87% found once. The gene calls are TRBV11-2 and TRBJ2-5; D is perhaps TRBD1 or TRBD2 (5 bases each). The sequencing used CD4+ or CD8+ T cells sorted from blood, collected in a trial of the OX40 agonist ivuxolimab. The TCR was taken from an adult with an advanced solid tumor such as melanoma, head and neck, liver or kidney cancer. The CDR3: CASSFGGAGFETQYF. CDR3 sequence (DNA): TGTGCCAGCAGCTTTGGGGGAGCAGGGTTCGAGACCCAGTACTTC.